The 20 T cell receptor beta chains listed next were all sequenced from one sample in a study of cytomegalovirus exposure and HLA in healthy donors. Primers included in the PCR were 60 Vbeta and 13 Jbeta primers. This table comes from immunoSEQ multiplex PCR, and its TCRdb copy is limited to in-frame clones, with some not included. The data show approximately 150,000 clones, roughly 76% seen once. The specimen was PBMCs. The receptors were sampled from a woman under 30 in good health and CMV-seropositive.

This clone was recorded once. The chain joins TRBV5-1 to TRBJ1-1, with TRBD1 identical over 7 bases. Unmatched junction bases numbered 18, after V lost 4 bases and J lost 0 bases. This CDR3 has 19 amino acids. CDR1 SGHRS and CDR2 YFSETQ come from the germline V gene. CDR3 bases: TGCGCCAGCAGCACAGACGGACAGGCAGTCCTTAGAATGAACACTGAAGCTTTCTTT. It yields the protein CASSTDGQAVLRMNTEAFF.

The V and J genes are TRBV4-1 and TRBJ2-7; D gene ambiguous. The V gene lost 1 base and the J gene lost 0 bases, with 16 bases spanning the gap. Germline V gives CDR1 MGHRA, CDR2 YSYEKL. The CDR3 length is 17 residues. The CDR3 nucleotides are TGCGCCAGCAGCCAAGCCCCTCTCTCCTCTTCCTCCTACGAGCAGTACTTC. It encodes CASSQAPLSSSSYEQYF.

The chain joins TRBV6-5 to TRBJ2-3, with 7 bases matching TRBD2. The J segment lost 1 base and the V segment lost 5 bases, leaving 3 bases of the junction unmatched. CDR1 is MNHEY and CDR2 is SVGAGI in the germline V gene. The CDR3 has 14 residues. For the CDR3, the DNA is TGTGCCAGCAGTCCTACTAGCGGCACAGATACGCAGTATTTT. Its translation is CASSPTSGTDTQYF.

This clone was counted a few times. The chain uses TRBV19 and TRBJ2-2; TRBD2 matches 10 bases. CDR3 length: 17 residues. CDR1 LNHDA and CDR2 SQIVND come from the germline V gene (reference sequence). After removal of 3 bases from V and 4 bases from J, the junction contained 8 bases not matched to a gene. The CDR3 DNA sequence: TGTGCCAGTAGTATGATTAAGCGGGGGGGCGGCACCGGGGAGCTGTTTTTT. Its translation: CASSMIKRGGGTGELFF.

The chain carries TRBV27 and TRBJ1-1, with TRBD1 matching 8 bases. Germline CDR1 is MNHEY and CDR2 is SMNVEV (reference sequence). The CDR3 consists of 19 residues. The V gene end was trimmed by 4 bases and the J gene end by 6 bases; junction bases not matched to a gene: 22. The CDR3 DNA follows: TGTGCCAGCAGTTCCCTACTCTCCCCAGGGGGCGGTGCGGGTGCTGAAGCTTTCTTT. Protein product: CASSSLLSPGGGAGAEAFF.

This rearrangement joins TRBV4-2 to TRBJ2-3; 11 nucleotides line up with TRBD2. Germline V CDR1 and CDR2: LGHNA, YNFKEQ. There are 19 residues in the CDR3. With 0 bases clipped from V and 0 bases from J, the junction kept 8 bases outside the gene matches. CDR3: CASSQERLAGGASTDTQYF. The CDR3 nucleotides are TGTGCCAGCAGCCAAGAGCGGCTAGCGGGGGGAGCTAGCACAGATACGCAGTATTTT.

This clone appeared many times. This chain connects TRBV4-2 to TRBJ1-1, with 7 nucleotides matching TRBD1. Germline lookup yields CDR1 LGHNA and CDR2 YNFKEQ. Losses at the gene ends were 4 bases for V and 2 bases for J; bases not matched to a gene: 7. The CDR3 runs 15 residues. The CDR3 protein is CASSLLDRTNTEAFF. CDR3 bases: TGTGCCAGCAGCCTCCTGGACAGGACTAACACTGAAGCTTTCTTT.

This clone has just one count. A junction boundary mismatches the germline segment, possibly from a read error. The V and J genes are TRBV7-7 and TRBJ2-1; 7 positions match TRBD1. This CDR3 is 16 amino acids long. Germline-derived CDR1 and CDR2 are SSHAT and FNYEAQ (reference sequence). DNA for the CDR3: TGTGCTAGCAGCTTAGGATTTGGACAGGTATACAATGAGCAGTTCTTC. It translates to CASSLGFGQVYNEQFF.

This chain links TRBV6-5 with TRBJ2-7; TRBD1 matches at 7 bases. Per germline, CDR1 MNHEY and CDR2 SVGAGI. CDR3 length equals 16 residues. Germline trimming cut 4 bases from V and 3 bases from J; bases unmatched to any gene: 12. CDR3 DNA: TGTGCCAGCAGTTCCCCGGACAGGCCAAATTACTACGAGCAGTACTTC. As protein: CASSSPDRPNYYEQYF.

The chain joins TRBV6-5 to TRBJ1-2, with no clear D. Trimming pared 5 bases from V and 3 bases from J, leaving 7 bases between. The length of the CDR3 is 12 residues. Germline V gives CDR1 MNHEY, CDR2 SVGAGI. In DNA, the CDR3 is TGTGCCAGCAGTACTGGTTACTATGGCTACACCTTC. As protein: CASSTGYYGYTF.

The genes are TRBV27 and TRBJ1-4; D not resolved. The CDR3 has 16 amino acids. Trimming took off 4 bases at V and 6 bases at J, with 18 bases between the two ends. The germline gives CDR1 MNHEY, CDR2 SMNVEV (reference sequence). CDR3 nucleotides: TGTGCCAGCAGTTCCACCCTAGGGAGAGGCGATGAAAAACTGTTTTTT. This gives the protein CASSSTLGRGDEKLFF.

Here the CDR3 DNA reads TGTGCCAGCAGCGCAGCGGGGGGTAACACCGGGGAGCTGTTTTTT. Translation: CASSAAGGNTGELFF. The genes are TRBV9 and TRBJ2-2, with 9 nucleotides matching TRBD2. From germline, CDR1 is SGDLS and CDR2 YYNGEE. The CDR3 consists of 15 residues. V dropped 3 bases and J dropped 2; count of bases not matched to a gene: 2.

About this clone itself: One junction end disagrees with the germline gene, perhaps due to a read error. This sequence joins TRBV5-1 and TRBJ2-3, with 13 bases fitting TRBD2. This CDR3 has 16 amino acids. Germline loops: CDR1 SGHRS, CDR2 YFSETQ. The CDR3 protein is CASRLGLAGFTDTQYF. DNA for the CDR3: TGCGCCAGCAGATTGGGACTAGCGGGGTTCACAGATACGCAGTATTTT.

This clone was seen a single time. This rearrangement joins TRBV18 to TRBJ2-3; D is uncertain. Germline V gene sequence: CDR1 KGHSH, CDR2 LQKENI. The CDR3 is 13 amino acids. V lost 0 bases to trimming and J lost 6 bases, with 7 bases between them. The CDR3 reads CASSPPVSDTQYF. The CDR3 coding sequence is TGTGCCAGCTCACCACCGGTTAGTGATACGCAGTATTTT. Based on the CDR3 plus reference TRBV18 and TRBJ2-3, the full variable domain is NAGVMQNPRHLVRRRGQEARLRCSPMKGHSHVYWYRQLPEEGLKFMVYLQKENIIDESGMPKERFSAEFPKEGPSILRIQQVVRGDSAAYFCASSPPVSDTQYFGPGTRLTVL.

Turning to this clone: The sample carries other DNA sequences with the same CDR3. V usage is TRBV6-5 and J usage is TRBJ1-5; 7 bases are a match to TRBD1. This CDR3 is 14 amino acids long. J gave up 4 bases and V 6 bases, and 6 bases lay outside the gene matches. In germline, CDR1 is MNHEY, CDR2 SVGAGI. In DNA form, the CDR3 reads TGTGCCAGCAGCTCCCAGGGGGGTAATCAGCCCCAGCATTTT. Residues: CASSSQGGNQPQHF.

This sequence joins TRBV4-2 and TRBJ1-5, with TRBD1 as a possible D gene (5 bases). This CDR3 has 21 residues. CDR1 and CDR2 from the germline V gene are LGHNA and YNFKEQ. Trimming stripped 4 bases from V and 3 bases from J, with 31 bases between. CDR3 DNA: TGTGCCAGCAGCCCGCTCCCTTCCCCCTTTTCCCCAGGACAAAACAATCAGCCCCAGCATTTT. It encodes CASSPLPSPFSPGQNNQPQHF.

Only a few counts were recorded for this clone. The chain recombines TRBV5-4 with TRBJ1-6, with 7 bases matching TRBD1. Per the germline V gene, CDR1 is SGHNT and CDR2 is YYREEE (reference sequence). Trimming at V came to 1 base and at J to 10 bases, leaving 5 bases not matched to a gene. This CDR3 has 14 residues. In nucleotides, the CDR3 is TGTGCCAGCAGCTTGCAACAGGGGAACTCACCCCTCCACTTT. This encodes CASSLQQGNSPLHF.

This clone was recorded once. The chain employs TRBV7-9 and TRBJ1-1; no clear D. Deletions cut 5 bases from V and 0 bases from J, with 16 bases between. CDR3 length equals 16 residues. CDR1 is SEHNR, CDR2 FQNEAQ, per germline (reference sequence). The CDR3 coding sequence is TGTGCCAGCAGCGCCCCTGGACTACGAATGAACACTGAAGCTTTCTTT. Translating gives CASSAPGLRMNTEAFF.

This CDR3 is CSVQAGETDTQYF. The CDR3 bases are TGCAGCGTTCAAGCGGGGGAAACAGATACGCAGTATTTT. This chain uses TRBV29-1 with TRBJ2-3; 8 nucleotides agree with TRBD2. The germline V gene has CDR1 SQVTM and CDR2 ANQGSEA. The CDR3 is 13 residues long. With V trimmed by 5 bases and J by 3 bases, 4 bases remained unmatched.

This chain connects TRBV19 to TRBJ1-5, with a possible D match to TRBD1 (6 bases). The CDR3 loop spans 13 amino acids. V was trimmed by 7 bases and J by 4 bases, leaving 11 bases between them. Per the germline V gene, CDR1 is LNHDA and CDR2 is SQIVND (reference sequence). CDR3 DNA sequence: TGTGCCAGTACCGTGGACAGAAATCAGCCCCAGCATTTT. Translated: CASTVDRNQPQHF.